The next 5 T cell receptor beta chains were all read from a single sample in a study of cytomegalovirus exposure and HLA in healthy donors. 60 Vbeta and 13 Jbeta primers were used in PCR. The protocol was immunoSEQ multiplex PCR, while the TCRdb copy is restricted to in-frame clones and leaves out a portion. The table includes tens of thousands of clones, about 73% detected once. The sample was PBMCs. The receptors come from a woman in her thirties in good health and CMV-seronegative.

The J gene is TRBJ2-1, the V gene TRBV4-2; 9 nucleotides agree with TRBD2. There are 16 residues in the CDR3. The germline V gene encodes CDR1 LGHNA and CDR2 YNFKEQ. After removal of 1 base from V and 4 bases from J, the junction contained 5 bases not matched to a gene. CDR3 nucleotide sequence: TGTGCCAGCAGCCAAGCTTCTAGCGGGGAGTACAATGAGCAGTTCTTC. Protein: CASSQASSGEYNEQFF.

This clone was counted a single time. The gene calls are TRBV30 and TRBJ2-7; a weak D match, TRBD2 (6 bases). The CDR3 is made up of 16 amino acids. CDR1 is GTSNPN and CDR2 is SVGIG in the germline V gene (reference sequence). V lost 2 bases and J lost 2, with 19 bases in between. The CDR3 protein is CAWSQVEGYGAYEQYF. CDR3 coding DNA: TGTGCCTGGAGTCAGGTGGAGGGATATGGGGCCTACGAGCAGTACTTC.

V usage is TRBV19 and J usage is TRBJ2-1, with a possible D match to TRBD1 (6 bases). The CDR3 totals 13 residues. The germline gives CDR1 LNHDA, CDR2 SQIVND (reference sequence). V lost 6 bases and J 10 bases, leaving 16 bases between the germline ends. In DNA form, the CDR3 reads TGTGCCAGTAGGGGGTTAGGTGGGGGCGAGCAGTTCTTC. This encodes CASRGLGGGEQFF. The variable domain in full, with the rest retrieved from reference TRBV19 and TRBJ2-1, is DGGITQSPKYLFRKEGQNVTLSCEQNLNHDAMYWYRQDPGQGLRLIYYSQIVNDFQKGDIAEGYSVSREKKESFPLTVTSAQKNPTAFYLCASRGLGGGEQFFGPGTRLTVL.

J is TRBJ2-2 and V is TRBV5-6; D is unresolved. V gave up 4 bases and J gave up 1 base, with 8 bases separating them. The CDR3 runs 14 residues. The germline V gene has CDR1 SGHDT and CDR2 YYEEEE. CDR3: CASSQVGNTGELFF. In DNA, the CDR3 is TGTGCCAGCAGCCAGGTCGGGAACACCGGGGAGCTGTTTTTT. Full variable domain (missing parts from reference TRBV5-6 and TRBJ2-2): DAGVTQSPTHLIKTRGQQVTLRCSPKSGHDTVSWYQQALGQGPQFIFQYYEEEERQRGNFPDRFSGHQFPNYSSELNVNALLLGDSALYLCASSQVGNTGELFFGEGSRLTVL.

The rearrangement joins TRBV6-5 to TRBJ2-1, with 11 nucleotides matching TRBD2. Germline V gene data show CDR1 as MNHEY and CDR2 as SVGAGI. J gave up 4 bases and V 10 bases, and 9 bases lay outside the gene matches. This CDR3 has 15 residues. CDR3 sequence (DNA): TGTGCCACGCGACTAGCGGGGACAATTTACAATGAGCAGTTCTTC. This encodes CATRLAGTIYNEQFF.